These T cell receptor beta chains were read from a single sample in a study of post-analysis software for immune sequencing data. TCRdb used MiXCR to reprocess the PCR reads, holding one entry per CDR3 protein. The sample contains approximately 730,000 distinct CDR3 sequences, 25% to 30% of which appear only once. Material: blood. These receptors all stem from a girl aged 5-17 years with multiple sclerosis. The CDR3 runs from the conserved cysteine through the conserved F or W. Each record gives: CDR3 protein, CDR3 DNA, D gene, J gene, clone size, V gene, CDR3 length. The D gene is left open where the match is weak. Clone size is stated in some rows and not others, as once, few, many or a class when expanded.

CDR3aa: CASSELQANYGYTF; CDR3nt: TGTGCCAGCAGTGAATTGCAGGCTAACTATGGCTACACCTTC; d_gene: -; j_gene: TRBJ1-2; abundance: few; v_gene: TRBV2; len: 14
CDR3aa: CATSLWTRVVHEQYF; CDR3nt: TGTGCCACGTCTCTTTGGACTAGAGTCGTCCATGAGCAGTACTTC; d_gene: TRBD2; j_gene: TRBJ2-5; abundance: -; v_gene: TRBV6-2/TRBV6-3; len: 15
CDR3aa: CASSLVGLAEETQYF; CDR3nt: TGTGCCAGCAGCTTAGTGGGACTAGCGGAAGAGACCCAGTACTTC; d_gene: TRBD2; j_gene: TRBJ2-5; abundance: few; v_gene: TRBV7-2; len: 15
CDR3aa: CASSPGFANYNEQFF; CDR3nt: TGTGCCAGCAGCCCAGGGTTCGCAAATTACAATGAGCAGTTCTTC; d_gene: -; j_gene: TRBJ2-1; abundance: -; v_gene: TRBV7-2; len: 15
CDR3aa: CASSLGGQNYGHTF; CDR3nt: TGTGCCAGCAGTTTGGGTGGGCAGAACTATGGCCACACCTTC; d_gene: -; j_gene: TRBJ1-2; abundance: -; v_gene: TRBV12-3/TRBV12-4; len: 14
CDR3aa: CASSPGTADYGYTF; CDR3nt: TGTGCCAGCAGCCCGGGGACCGCCGACTATGGCTACACCTTC; d_gene: -; j_gene: TRBJ1-2; abundance: few; v_gene: TRBV6-6; len: 14
CDR3aa: CASPQSRSTDTQYF; CDR3nt: TGTGCCAGCCCGCAGAGCCGGAGCACAGATACGCAGTATTTT; d_gene: -; j_gene: TRBJ2-3; abundance: few; v_gene: TRBV6-5; len: 14
CDR3aa: CASSRRTTGISTDMQYF; CDR3nt: TGTGCCAGCAGTCGACGAACTACGGGGATTAGCACAGATATGCAGTATTTT; d_gene: -; j_gene: TRBJ2-3; abundance: -; v_gene: TRBV6-1; len: 17
CDR3aa: CASSQDSSGRTEQFF; CDR3nt: TGTGCCAGCAGCCAAGATTCTAGCGGGAGGACTGAGCAGTTCTTC; d_gene: TRBD2; j_gene: TRBJ2-1; abundance: -; v_gene: TRBV3-1; len: 15
CDR3aa: CASSLVGLAGDTQYF; CDR3nt: TGTGCCAGCAGCTTAGTGGGCCTAGCGGGAGATACGCAGTATTTT; d_gene: TRBD2; j_gene: TRBJ2-3; abundance: many; v_gene: TRBV7-2; len: 15
CDR3aa: CSARDGGLAKNIQYF; CDR3nt: TGCAGTGCTAGAGATGGAGGGCTAGCCAAAAACATTCAGTACTTC; d_gene: -; j_gene: TRBJ2-4; abundance: few; v_gene: TRBV20-1; len: 15
CDR3aa: CASSGGDVNYEQYF; CDR3nt: TGTGCCAGCAGCGGGGGGGATGTCAATTACGAGCAGTACTTC; d_gene: -; j_gene: TRBJ2-7; abundance: -; v_gene: TRBV9; len: 14
CDR3aa: CASSLKFGNSPLHF; CDR3nt: TGTGCCAGCTCTCTTAAATTCGGGAATTCACCCCTCCACTTT; d_gene: -; j_gene: TRBJ1-6; abundance: -; v_gene: TRBV18; len: 14
CDR3aa: CASRQGSEQFF; CDR3nt: TGTGCCAGCAGACAAGGGAGTGAGCAGTTCTTC; d_gene: -; j_gene: TRBJ2-1; abundance: -; v_gene: TRBV28; len: 11
CDR3aa: CSVVNGVVRTDTQYF; CDR3nt: TGCAGCGTTGTAAATGGTGTGGTTCGAACAGATACGCAGTATTTT; d_gene: -; j_gene: TRBJ2-3; abundance: many; v_gene: TRBV29-1; len: 15
CDR3aa: CASSPLGVNTEAFF; CDR3nt: TGTGCCAGCAGCCCCCTTGGGGTGAACACTGAAGCTTTCTTT; d_gene: -; j_gene: TRBJ1-1; abundance: -; v_gene: TRBV3-1; len: 14
CDR3aa: CSVLDNHGGYTF; CDR3nt: TGCAGCGTTCTGGACAACCACGGCGGCTACACCTTC; d_gene: -; j_gene: TRBJ1-2; abundance: many; v_gene: TRBV29-1; len: 12
CDR3aa: CATRWSATNEKLFF; CDR3nt: TGTGCCACCCGGTGGAGTGCAACTAATGAAAAACTGTTTTTT; d_gene: -; j_gene: TRBJ1-4; abundance: -; v_gene: TRBV10-3; len: 14
CDR3aa: CATDHRDSASYEQYF; CDR3nt: TGTGCCACCGATCATCGGGACAGTGCTTCCTACGAGCAGTACTTC; d_gene: TRBD1; j_gene: TRBJ2-7; abundance: -; v_gene: TRBV2; len: 15
CDR3aa: CASSLHGPGSNEKLFF; CDR3nt: TGTGCCAGCAGTCTTCACGGACCGGGTTCTAATGAAAAACTGTTTTTT; d_gene: -; j_gene: TRBJ1-4; abundance: -; v_gene: TRBV12-3/TRBV12-4; len: 16
CDR3aa: CASGKTSGRHEQYF; CDR3nt: TGTGCCAGCGGAAAGACTAGCGGGAGGCACGAGCAGTACTTC; d_gene: TRBD2; j_gene: TRBJ2-7; abundance: -; v_gene: TRBV9; len: 14
CDR3aa: CASSQVVYEQFF; CDR3nt: TGTGCCAGCAGCCAAGTCGTCTATGAGCAGTTCTTC; d_gene: -; j_gene: TRBJ2-1; abundance: -; v_gene: TRBV3-1; len: 12
CDR3aa: CASSKGQGDGYTF; CDR3nt: TGCGCCAGCAGCAAAGGACAGGGCGATGGCTACACCTTC; d_gene: TRBD1; j_gene: TRBJ1-2; abundance: few; v_gene: TRBV5-1; len: 13
CDR3aa: CATSRQGENSPLHF; CDR3nt: TGTGCCACCAGCAGACAGGGGGAGAATTCACCCCTCCACTTT; d_gene: TRBD1; j_gene: TRBJ1-6; abundance: -; v_gene: TRBV15; len: 14
CDR3aa: CASSLTPQGGDGYTF; CDR3nt: TGTGCCAGCAGTTTAACCCCACAGGGTGGGGATGGCTACACCTTC; d_gene: -; j_gene: TRBJ1-2; abundance: few; v_gene: TRBV28; len: 15
CDR3aa: CSAQTPGRGYTF; CDR3nt: TGCAGCGCCCAAACCCCGGGCCGTGGCTACACCTTC; d_gene: -; j_gene: TRBJ1-2; abundance: -; v_gene: TRBV29-1; len: 12
CDR3aa: CASKRAGAGETQYF; CDR3nt: TGTGCCAGCAAAAGGGCCGGGGCCGGGGAGACCCAGTACTTC; d_gene: -; j_gene: TRBJ2-5; abundance: -; v_gene: TRBV6-2/TRBV6-3; len: 14
CDR3aa: CASSPRAGTVTGELFF; CDR3nt: TGTGCCAGCAGCCCCCGAGCGGGAACCGTCACCGGGGAGCTGTTTTTT; d_gene: TRBD2; j_gene: TRBJ2-2; abundance: -; v_gene: TRBV6-5; len: 16
CDR3aa: CASSTEGGGTDTQYF; CDR3nt: TGTGCCAGCAGCACCGAGGGGGGGGGCACAGATACGCAGTATTTT; d_gene: -; j_gene: TRBJ2-3; abundance: -; v_gene: TRBV9; len: 15
CDR3aa: CAISESNREAFF; CDR3nt: TGTGCCATCAGTGAGTCGAACAGGGAAGCTTTCTTT; d_gene: -; j_gene: TRBJ1-1; abundance: few; v_gene: TRBV10-3; len: 12
CDR3aa: CSVGLLGLDNIQYF; CDR3nt: TGCAGCGTTGGCCTTCTGGGGCTAGATAACATTCAGTACTTC; d_gene: -; j_gene: TRBJ2-4; abundance: few; v_gene: TRBV29-1; len: 14
CDR3aa: CSAPPQTGLNEKLFF; CDR3nt: TGCAGTGCCCCTCCCCAGACAGGTCTTAATGAAAAACTGTTTTTT; d_gene: -; j_gene: TRBJ1-4; abundance: -; v_gene: TRBV20-1; len: 15
CDR3aa: CASSVLGQVDGYTF; CDR3nt: TGTGCCAGCAGTGTCCTGGGACAGGTGGATGGCTACACCTTC; d_gene: TRBD1; j_gene: TRBJ1-2; abundance: few; v_gene: TRBV2; len: 14
CDR3aa: CSARRGSYEQYF; CDR3nt: TGCAGTGCCCGTCGGGGTTCCTACGAGCAGTACTTC; d_gene: -; j_gene: TRBJ2-7; abundance: many; v_gene: TRBV20-1; len: 12
CDR3aa: CSARVDREWGGYTF; CDR3nt: TGCAGTGCTAGAGTAGACAGGGAGTGGGGTGGCTACACCTTC; d_gene: TRBD1; j_gene: TRBJ1-2; abundance: -; v_gene: TRBV20-1; len: 14
CDR3aa: CAGAGRSTDTQYF; CDR3nt: TGTGCCGGCGCAGGTCGAAGCACAGATACGCAGTATTTT; d_gene: -; j_gene: TRBJ2-3; abundance: -; v_gene: TRBV12-3/TRBV12-4; len: 13
CDR3aa: CVSSLGEGGIHQPQHF; CDR3nt: TGTGTCAGCAGCTTAGGGGAGGGGGGTATCCATCAGCCCCAGCATTTT; d_gene: -; j_gene: TRBJ1-5; abundance: -; v_gene: TRBV7-9; len: 16
CDR3aa: CASSSLTGQPQHF; CDR3nt: TGTGCCAGCAGCTCCCTGACAGGGCAGCCCCAGCATTTT; d_gene: TRBD1; j_gene: TRBJ1-5; abundance: -; v_gene: TRBV7-2; len: 13
CDR3aa: CSASQGQGADEQYF; CDR3nt: TGCAGTGCTAGCCAGGGACAGGGGGCGGACGAGCAGTACTTC; d_gene: TRBD1; j_gene: TRBJ2-7; abundance: -; v_gene: TRBV20-1; len: 14
CDR3aa: CASSGPRTPTNEKLFF; CDR3nt: TGTGCCAGCAGTGGGCCCCGGACCCCAACTAATGAAAAACTGTTTTTT; d_gene: -; j_gene: TRBJ1-4; abundance: few; v_gene: TRBV28; len: 16
CDR3aa: CASSLWAGATYEQYF; CDR3nt: TGCGCCAGCAGCTTGTGGGCGGGAGCCACCTACGAGCAGTACTTC; d_gene: TRBD2; j_gene: TRBJ2-7; abundance: few; v_gene: TRBV5-1; len: 15
CDR3aa: CASSRRTAGPDTQYF; CDR3nt: TGTGCCAGCAGCCGAAGAACGGCAGGGCCAGATACGCAGTATTTT; d_gene: -; j_gene: TRBJ2-3; abundance: few; v_gene: TRBV5-4; len: 15
CDR3aa: CSARVQQGIYGYTF; CDR3nt: TGCAGTGCTAGAGTTCAGCAGGGAATCTATGGCTACACCTTC; d_gene: -; j_gene: TRBJ1-2; abundance: few; v_gene: TRBV20-1; len: 14
CDR3aa: CSVAGGPSTDTQYF; CDR3nt: TGCAGCGTTGCTGGGGGCCCGAGCACAGATACGCAGTATTTT; d_gene: -; j_gene: TRBJ2-3; abundance: -; v_gene: TRBV29-1; len: 14
CDR3aa: CAIIGGQALAKNIQYF; CDR3nt: TGTGCCATCATCGGAGGGCAAGCCCTAGCCAAAAACATTCAGTACTTC; d_gene: -; j_gene: TRBJ2-4; abundance: -; v_gene: TRBV10-3; len: 16